The T cell receptor beta chain under discussion was sequenced for a study of control samples from healthy donors and cancer patients. Assay used: immunoSEQ multiplex PCR; TCRdb lists only in-frame clones, some missing. Among about 95,000 clones listed, about 88% were seen once. Germline V gene sequence: CDR1 MRHNA, CDR2 SNTAGT. Trimming left V 0 bases short and J 1 base short, with 10 bases between. This CDR3 spans 16 amino acids. The rearrangement uses TRBV6-4 and TRBJ2-1; no reliable D call. This clonotype was sampled from a woman in her 70s in good health. The sample was blood. CDR3: CASSDSRTFSYNEQFF. In DNA form, the CDR3 reads TGTGCCAGCAGTGACTCGAGGACCTTTTCCTACAATGAGCAGTTCTTC.